These 8 T cell receptor beta chains originate from one sample sequenced in a study of T cell responses to AZD1222 COVID-19 vaccine. Assay used: immunoSEQ multiplex PCR; TCRdb lists only in-frame clones, some missing. Of approximately 84,000 clones listed, around 85% were seen once; the top ten hold roughly 10%. The sample consisted of peripheral blood, taken 28 days after the second AZD1222 dose. The origin of the receptors is an adult who received the AZD1222 COVID-19 vaccine.

This clone was seen a handful of times. The V call is TRBV7-6, the J call TRBJ2-5; 8 positions match TRBD1. Germline loops: CDR1 SGHVS, CDR2 FNYEAQ. V trimming: 2 bases; J trimming: 5 bases; junction bases outside the gene matches: 25. The CDR3 is made up of 21 amino acids. CDR3: CASSLSGRGRWDGLQWETQYF. The CDR3 nucleotides read TGTGCCAGCAGCTTAAGCGGCAGGGGGCGATGGGATGGGCTACAATGGGAGACCCAGTACTTC.

This rearrangement joins TRBV30 to TRBJ2-2; 11 bases are shared with TRBD2. V was pared by 0 bases and J by 6 bases, with 3 bases of the junction left unmatched. Germline V gives CDR1 GTSNPN, CDR2 SVGIG (reference sequence). CDR3 length: 15 residues. CDR3 in DNA: TGTGCCTGGAGTGTACTAGCGGGGGAGGCCGGGGAGCTGTTTTTT. Translating gives CAWSVLAGEAGELFF. The full variable domain, its missing parts supplied by reference TRBV30 and TRBJ2-2, is SQTIHQWPATLVQPVGSPLSLECTVEGTSNPNLYWYRQAAGRGLQLLFYSVGIGQISSEVPQNLSASRPQDRQFILSSKKLLLSDSGFYLCAWSVLAGEAGELFFGEGSRLTVL.

The rearrangement uses TRBV24-1 and TRBJ2-4, with 10 nucleotides matching TRBD2. The CDR3 consists of 15 residues. The germline V gene has CDR1 KGHDR and CDR2 SFDVKD. The J segment lost 2 bases and the V segment lost 5 bases, leaving 2 bases of the junction unmatched. The CDR3 spells CATSVSGGPKNIQYF. DNA of the CDR3: TGTGCCACCAGTGTTAGCGGGGGGCCCAAAAACATTCAGTACTTC.

The chain carries TRBV5-1 and TRBJ2-2; either TRBD1 or TRBD2 may fit D (5 bases each). Germline V lookup: CDR1 SGHRS, CDR2 YFSETQ. Between the trimmed V and J ends, which lost 4 bases and 0 bases, there was a span of 10 bases. The CDR3 contains 15 residues. The CDR3 DNA sequence: TGCGCCAGCAGCGGCCAGGGAGCGAACACCGGGGAGCTGTTTTTT. Translated: CASSGQGANTGELFF.

CDR3 DNA sequence: TGTGCCAGCAGTGAATCCCAGAGAAGAGAGACCCAGTACTTC. Its protein is CASSESQRRETQYF. The chain recombines TRBV25-1 with TRBJ2-5; D unclear. Trimming cost V 1 base and J 4 bases, with 10 bases left between them. CDR1 is MGHDK and CDR2 is SYGVNS in the germline V gene. CDR3 size: 14 residues.

V is TRBV6-2 or TRBV6-3 and J is TRBJ1-1; TRBD1 aligns across 7 bases. The V segment lost 2 bases and the J segment 3 bases; nucleotides outside the gene matches: 15. The CDR3 has 18 residues. Germline values: CDR1 MNHEY, CDR2 SVGEGT. CDR3 in amino acids: CASSYPPIIGTDHTEAFF. The CDR3 DNA reads TGTGCCAGCAGTTACCCCCCCATAATAGGGACAGATCACACTGAAGCTTTCTTT.

This clone has only one observation. The rearrangement joins TRBV24-1 to TRBJ2-5; D may match TRBD1 or TRBD2 (5 bases each). CDR3 length: 16 amino acids. Germline V lookup: CDR1 KGHDR, CDR2 SFDVKD. V was cut by 0 bases and J by 5 bases, with 15 bases left in between. CDR3 nucleotide sequence: TGTGCCACCAGTGATTTGGACACTTTCTGGGGGGAGACCCAGTACTTC. Protein sequence: CATSDLDTFWGETQYF.

CDR3 residues: CASSKNLWPLITYEQYF. The CDR3 DNA sequence: TGTGCCAGCAGCAAAAATCTGTGGCCGTTGATTACCTACGAGCAGTACTTC. The chain couples TRBV21-1 to TRBJ2-7; the D call of TRBD1 is as the table states it, not checked on the DNA. TRBV21-1 constitutes a pseudogene. This CDR3 contains 17 residues.